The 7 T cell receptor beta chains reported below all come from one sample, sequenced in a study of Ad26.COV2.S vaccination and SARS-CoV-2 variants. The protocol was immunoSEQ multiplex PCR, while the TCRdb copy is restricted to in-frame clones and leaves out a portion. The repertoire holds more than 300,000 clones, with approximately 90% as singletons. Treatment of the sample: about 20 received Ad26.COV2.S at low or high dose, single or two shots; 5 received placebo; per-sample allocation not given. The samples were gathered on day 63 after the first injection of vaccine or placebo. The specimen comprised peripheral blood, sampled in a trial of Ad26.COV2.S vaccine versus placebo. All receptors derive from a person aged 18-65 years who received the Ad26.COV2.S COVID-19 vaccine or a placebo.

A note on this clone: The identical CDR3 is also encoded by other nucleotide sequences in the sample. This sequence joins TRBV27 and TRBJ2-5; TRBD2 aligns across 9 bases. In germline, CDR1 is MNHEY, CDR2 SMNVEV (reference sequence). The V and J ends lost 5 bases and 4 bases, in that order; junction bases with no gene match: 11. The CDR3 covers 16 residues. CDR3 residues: CASSPRGLAGLETQYF. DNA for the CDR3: TGTGCCAGCAGTCCCCGCGGGCTAGCGGGATTAGAGACCCAGTACTTC.

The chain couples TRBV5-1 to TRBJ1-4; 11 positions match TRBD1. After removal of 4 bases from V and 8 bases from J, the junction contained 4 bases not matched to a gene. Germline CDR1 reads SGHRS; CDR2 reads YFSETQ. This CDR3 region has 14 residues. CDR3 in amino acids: CASSRTGGPEKLFF. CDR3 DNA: TGCGCCAGCAGCCGGACAGGGGGCCCCGAAAAACTGTTTTTT.

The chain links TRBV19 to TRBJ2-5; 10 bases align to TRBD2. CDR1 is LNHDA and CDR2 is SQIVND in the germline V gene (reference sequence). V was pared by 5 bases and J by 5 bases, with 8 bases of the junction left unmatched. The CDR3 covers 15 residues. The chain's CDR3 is CASSSRAGGGETQYF. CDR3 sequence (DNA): TGTGCCAGTAGTTCGAGAGCGGGAGGGGGGGAGACCCAGTACTTC.

The CDR3 is CASSLEVPYEQYF. In nucleotides, the CDR3 is TGTGCCAGCAGTTTAGAGGTACCCTACGAGCAGTACTTC. This chain links TRBV28 with TRBJ2-7; D is unresolved. V lost 2 bases to trimming and J lost 2 bases, with 7 bases between them. CDR1 and CDR2 (germline): MDHEN, SYDVKM. The CDR3 consists of 13 residues.

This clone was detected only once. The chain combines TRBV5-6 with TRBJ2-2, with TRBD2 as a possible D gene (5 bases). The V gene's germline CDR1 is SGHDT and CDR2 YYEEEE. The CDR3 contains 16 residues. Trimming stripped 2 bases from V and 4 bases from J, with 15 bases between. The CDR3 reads CASSFRGSGFTGELFF. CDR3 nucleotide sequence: TGTGCCAGCAGCTTCCGTGGCAGCGGATTCACCGGGGAGCTGTTTTTT. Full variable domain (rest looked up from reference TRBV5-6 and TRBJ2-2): DAGVTQSPTHLIKTRGQQVTLRCSPKSGHDTVSWYQQALGQGPQFIFQYYEEEERQRGNFPDRFSGHQFPNYSSELNVNALLLGDSALYLCASSFRGSGFTGELFFGEGSRLTVL.

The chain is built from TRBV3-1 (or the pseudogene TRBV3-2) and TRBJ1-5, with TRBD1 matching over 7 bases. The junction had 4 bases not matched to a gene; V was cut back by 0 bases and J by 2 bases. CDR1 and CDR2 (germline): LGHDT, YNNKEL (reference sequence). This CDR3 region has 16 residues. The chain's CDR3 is CASSQDIGQGNQPQHF. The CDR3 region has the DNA TGTGCCAGCAGCCAAGATATCGGACAGGGCAATCAGCCCCAGCATTTT.

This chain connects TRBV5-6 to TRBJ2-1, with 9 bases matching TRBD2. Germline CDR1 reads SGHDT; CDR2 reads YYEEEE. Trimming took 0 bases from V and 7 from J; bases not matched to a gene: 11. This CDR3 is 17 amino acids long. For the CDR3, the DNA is TGTGCCAGCAGCTTGGCTGGTGCGGGAGGGCCGGGAAATGAGCAGTTCTTC. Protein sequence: CASSLAGAGGPGNEQFF.